Presented here are 20 T cell receptor beta chains from one specimen sequenced in a study of blood T cell repertoires in COVID-19. Generated by immunoSEQ multiplex PCR, the TCRdb table keeps only in-frame clones and is missing some. The profile covers 35,000 to 50,000 clones, with 85% appearing a single time and approximately 14% taken by the ten largest. Material for sequencing was peripheral blood. All receptors come from a human donor in a cohort sampled during active COVID-19.

The rearrangement joins TRBV5-6 to TRBJ1-2, with TRBD1 identical over 11 bases. The germline V gene has CDR1 SGHDT and CDR2 YYEEEE. Unmatched junction bases numbered 4, after V lost 1 base and J lost 8 bases. The CDR3 has 14 residues. The CDR3: CASSLPGQGGGYTF. CDR3 in DNA: TGTGCCAGCAGCTTGCCGGGACAGGGGGGAGGCTACACCTTC.

This clone has only a few counts. The V and J genes are TRBV5-5 and TRBJ1-1, with TRBD1 as a possible D gene (6 bases). Germline V gene lookup returns CDR1 SGHKS and CDR2 YYEKEE (reference sequence). V lost 3 bases, J lost 3 bases, and 9 bases lay in between. This CDR3 is built from 13 residues. The CDR3 coding sequence is TGTGCCAGCAGCTGGGGGCGGGACACTGAAGCTTTCTTT. It specifies CASSWGRDTEAFF. Full variable domain (missing parts from reference TRBV5-5 and TRBJ1-1): DAGVTQSPTHLIKTRGQQVTLRCSPISGHKSVSWYQQVLGQGPQFIFQYYEKEERGRGNFPDRFSARQFPNYSSELNVNALLLGDSALYLCASSWGRDTEAFFGQGTRLTVV.

V is TRBV3-1 (or the pseudogene TRBV3-2) and J is TRBJ2-7; 7 nucleotides line up with TRBD2. The germline V gene encodes CDR1 LGHDT and CDR2 YNNKEL (reference sequence). J gave up 6 bases and V 3 bases, and 14 bases lay outside the gene matches. CDR3 length: 16 residues. This CDR3 reads CASSHLIGRGTSEQYF. Here the CDR3 DNA reads TGTGCCAGCAGCCACCTTATAGGGCGGGGGACCTCCGAGCAGTACTTC.

The rearrangement uses TRBV10-1 and TRBJ1-3, with D unresolved. V was cut by 3 bases and J by 0 bases, with 3 bases left in between. Germline lookup yields CDR1 WNHNN and CDR2 SYGVQD (reference sequence). The CDR3 runs to 13 residues. The CDR3 sequence: CASSDSSGNTIYF. For the CDR3, the DNA is TGCGCCAGCAGTGACAGCTCTGGAAACACCATATATTTT.

The chain combines TRBV7-6 with TRBJ2-3; no clear D gene. CDR1 and CDR2 (germline): SGHVS, FNYEAQ. The CDR3 is made up of 13 amino acids. V was trimmed by 5 bases and J by 4 bases, leaving 10 bases between them. The DNA for the CDR3 is TGTGCCAGCAGCCCCTCTGGGCCAGATACGCAGTATTTT. Its translation is CASSPSGPDTQYF.

This rearrangement joins TRBV5-1 to TRBJ2-7, with D perhaps matching TRBD2 (6 bases). The CDR3 covers 14 residues. Trimming shortened V by 4 bases and J by 10 bases, and 21 bases separated the two germline ends. Germline V gene sequence: CDR1 SGHRS, CDR2 YFSETQ. DNA of the CDR3: TGCGCCAGCAGCCCTGTGGGGGGAGCGCAAAATCAGTACTTC. It codes for CASSPVGGAQNQYF.

For the CDR3, the DNA is TGTGCCAGCAGGGATACAGGGACCTACAATGAGCAGTTCTTC. Translation: CASRDTGTYNEQFF. This rearrangement joins TRBV2 to TRBJ2-1; the D gene is possibly TRBD1 (6 bases). The CDR3 has 14 residues. CDR1 and CDR2 (germline): SNHLY, FYNNEI. The V gene lost 6 bases and the J gene lost 2 bases, with 11 bases spanning the gap.

The chain links TRBV6-5 to TRBJ2-7; the match to TRBD2 covers 11 bases. V lost 6 bases and J lost 1; bases outside the gene matches: 5. CDR3 length: 15 residues. Looked up from germline, CDR1 is MNHEY and CDR2 is SVGAGI. The CDR3 DNA is TGTGCCAGCAGCCTAGGGACTAGCGGTTCCTACGAGCAGTACTTC. This gives the protein CASSLGTSGSYEQYF.

The chain has TRBV19 and TRBJ2-2; TRBD2 agrees at 8 bases. Per germline, CDR1 LNHDA and CDR2 SQIVND (reference sequence). Trimming cost V 11 bases and J 3 bases; bases outside gene matches: 8. The CDR3 sequence is 14 residues long. The CDR3 is CAGREGVDTGELFF. As DNA, the CDR3 is TGTGCCGGTCGGGAGGGGGTAGACACCGGGGAGCTGTTTTTT.

V usage is TRBV7-9 and J usage is TRBJ1-2, with 7 bases that match TRBD1. The germline V gene encodes CDR1 SEHNR and CDR2 FQNEAQ (reference sequence). CDR3 size: 13 residues. V was pared by 7 bases and J by 6 bases, with 8 bases of the junction left unmatched. CDR3 amino acids: CASNRQGIDGYTF. The CDR3 nucleotides read TGTGCCAGCAACCGACAGGGTATCGATGGCTACACCTTC.

This clone was observed a single time. J is TRBJ2-7 and V is TRBV27, with D tentatively TRBD2 (6 bases). Per germline, CDR1 MNHEY and CDR2 SMNVEV (reference sequence). The V end was cut by 7 bases, the J end by 3 bases, with 28 bases between. The CDR3 length is 18 residues. Here the CDR3 DNA reads TGTGCCAGCACTGTCCCGGGACTTGGATCCCCCTCCTACTACGAGCAGTACTTC. It specifies CASTVPGLGSPSYYEQYF.

The chain employs TRBV4-1 and TRBJ2-7; TRBD2 agrees at 13 bases. The CDR3 extends over 15 amino acids. The ends lost 0 bases at V and 5 bases at J; junction bases unmatched: 1. In germline, CDR1 is MGHRA, CDR2 YSYEKL. The CDR3 DNA follows: TGCGCCAGCAGCCAAGAAGGACTAGCGGGGGACGAGCAGTACTTC. Amino acids: CASSQEGLAGDEQYF.

V usage is TRBV29-1 and J usage is TRBJ1-2; possible D gene TRBD1, 6 bases. CDR3 length equals 14 residues. V was clipped by 3 bases and J by 4 bases, with 15 bases between them. CDR1 SQVTM and CDR2 ANQGSEA come from the germline V gene. The chain's CDR3 is CSVDRDTQSYGYTF. CDR3 sequence (DNA): TGCAGCGTTGACCGGGACACCCAATCCTATGGCTACACCTTC. Combining the CDR3 with reference TRBV29-1 and TRBJ1-2 gives the whole variable domain SAVISQKPSRDICQRGTSLTIQCQVDSQVTMMFWYRQQPGQSLTLIATANQGSEATYESGFVIDKFPISRPNLTFSTLTVSNMSPEDSSIYLCSVDRDTQSYGYTFGSGTRLTVV.

The V gene is TRBV5-4, the J gene TRBJ2-1, with 10 bases aligning to TRBD2. Trimming cost V 4 bases and J 9 bases; bases outside gene matches: 16. This CDR3 has 17 residues. The V gene's germline CDR1 is SGHNT and CDR2 YYREEE (reference sequence). CDR3 sequence (DNA): TGTGCCAGCAGCCCCGACCCAACAGCGGGGGGGCGGGGTGAGCAGTTCTTC. Encoded protein: CASSPDPTAGGRGEQFF.

This sequence joins TRBV19 and TRBJ2-5, with D tentatively TRBD2 (6 bases). The germline V and J ends were trimmed by 6 bases and 4 bases, with 18 bases remaining between them. The CDR3 has 15 residues. Germline V CDR1 and CDR2: LNHDA, SQIVND (reference sequence). This CDR3 reads CASRTRDPRGETQYF. DNA for the CDR3: TGTGCCAGTAGGACGCGGGACCCGCGAGGAGAGACCCAGTACTTC.

The V and J genes are TRBV7-2 and TRBJ1-5, with D tentatively TRBD1 (6 bases). This CDR3 region has 17 residues. Per the germline V gene, CDR1 is SGHTA and CDR2 is FQGNSA. The V end was cut by 4 bases, the J end by 0 bases, with 16 bases between. The chain's CDR3 is CASSSLGQSHSNQPQHF. CDR3 bases: TGTGCCAGCAGCTCATTAGGACAGTCGCATAGCAATCAGCCCCAGCATTTT.

The sample holds one count of this clone. This chain uses TRBV7-2 with TRBJ2-3; 11 bases are a match to TRBD2. The V gene's germline CDR1 is SGHTA and CDR2 FQGNSA. The CDR3 extends over 15 amino acids. Trimming took 5 bases from V and 0 from J; bases not matched to a gene: 1. CDR3 in amino acids: CASSRTSGSTDTQYF. The CDR3 bases are TGTGCCAGCAGCCGGACTAGCGGGAGCACAGATACGCAGTATTTT.

This clone appeared a single time. V gene TRBV19 combines with J gene TRBJ2-3; 8 bases align to TRBD2. The trim removed 2 bases at V and 4 bases at J, leaving 8 bases unmatched. The CDR3 is 16 amino acids. Germline V gene lookup returns CDR1 LNHDA and CDR2 SQIVND (reference sequence). CDR3 loop: CASSISGGARPDTQYF. The DNA of the CDR3 is TGTGCCAGTAGTATATCCGGGGGGGCCCGGCCAGATACGCAGTATTTT. The whole variable domain, remainder taken from reference TRBV19 and TRBJ2-3, is DGGITQSPKYLFRKEGQNVTLSCEQNLNHDAMYWYRQDPGQGLRLIYYSQIVNDFQKGDIAEGYSVSREKKESFPLTVTSAQKNPTAFYLCASSISGGARPDTQYFGPGTRLTVL.

The V call is TRBV3-1 (or the pseudogene TRBV3-2), the J call TRBJ2-2; maybe TRBD2 (6 bases). The length of the CDR3 is 16 residues. With 4 bases removed from V and 1 base from J, the gap between germline ends came to 13 bases. Germline assignment: CDR1 LGHDT and CDR2 YNNKEL (reference sequence). The CDR3 loop reads CASSRPRGRNTGELFF. The CDR3 region has the DNA TGTGCCAGCAGCCGCCCCCGGGGGAGGAACACCGGGGAGCTGTTTTTT.

The rearrangement joins TRBV19 to TRBJ1-3; 7 bases match TRBD1. Germline values: CDR1 LNHDA, CDR2 SQIVND (reference sequence). The CDR3 has 16 residues. V shed 6 bases and J 5 bases; nucleotides not matched to a gene: 13. CDR3 in DNA: TGTGCCAGTAGACCTAGGGGGACAGACCATCGAAACACCATATATTTT. This gives the protein CASRPRGTDHRNTIYF.